These 19 T cell receptor beta chains originate from one sample sequenced in a study of technical replicates of blood from a handful of donors. Produced via immunoSEQ multiplex PCR; TCRdb's table is partial and in-frame only. This table has 75,000 to 100,000 clones, approximately 94% appearing once. Sequencing was performed on T cells isolated from PBMCs. The receptors were sampled from a human donor in good health.

The genes are TRBV28 and TRBJ2-3, with D unclear. The V and J ends lost 3 bases and 4 bases respectively, with 14 bases between them. The CDR3 runs 15 residues. CDR1 and CDR2 (germline): MDHEN, SYDVKM. Here the CDR3 DNA reads TGTGCCAGCAGTTTTATTACAGTGCGCGCAGATACGCAGTATTTT. It is translated as CASSFITVRADTQYF.

The rearrangement links TRBV7-2 to TRBJ2-1, with 15 bases matching TRBD2. The CDR3 sequence is 16 residues long. CDR1 and CDR2 (germline): SGHTA, FQGNSA. V dropped 5 bases and J dropped 6; count of bases not matched to a gene: 5. CDR3 protein: CASSAGTSGGTNEQFF. DNA for the CDR3: TGTGCCAGCAGCGCCGGGACTAGCGGGGGGACCAATGAGCAGTTCTTC.

The DNA of the CDR3 is TGTGCCAGCAGCTTGGGGATTGGGACAGGGGTATCGGATACGCAGTATTTT. It encodes CASSLGIGTGVSDTQYF. The chain couples TRBV11-3 to TRBJ2-3; 10 bases align to TRBD1. CDR3 length: 17 amino acids. CDR1 is SGHNT, CDR2 YENEEA, per germline. The V segment lost 3 bases and the J segment 6 bases; nucleotides outside the gene matches: 12.

The chain is built from TRBV7-3 and TRBJ1-1, with D maybe TRBD1 (6 bases). In germline, CDR1 is SGHTA, CDR2 FQGTGA. This CDR3 contains 17 residues. The ends were cut back, 6 bases at V and 1 base at J, with 21 bases in the middle. The CDR3 DNA sequence: TGTGCCAGCAGTGGGGCCCTTGCAGGCAGGGGGAACACTGAAGCTTTCTTT. As protein: CASSGALAGRGNTEAFF.

V usage is TRBV27 and J usage is TRBJ1-1, with D hard to call. V gave up 1 base and J gave up 1 base, with 7 bases separating them. The CDR3 is 14 residues long. Germline CDR1 reads MNHEY; CDR2 reads SMNVEV (reference sequence). This CDR3 is CASSLFFGNTEAFF. The CDR3 bases are TGTGCCAGCAGTTTATTTTTCGGGAACACTGAAGCTTTCTTT.

This clone was observed a few times. The CDR3 is CASRSYGQGGTEAFF. The CDR3 DNA follows: TGTGCCAGCCGGTCATACGGACAGGGGGGCACTGAAGCTTTCTTT. The chain uses TRBV2 and TRBJ1-1; 10 bases map to TRBD1. The J segment lost 4 bases and the V segment lost 8 bases, leaving 10 bases of the junction unmatched. The CDR3 spans 15 residues. Germline assignment: CDR1 SNHLY and CDR2 FYNNEI.

This chain uses TRBV5-4 with TRBJ1-2; a possible D gene is TRBD1 (6 bases). Looked up from germline, CDR1 is SGHNT and CDR2 is YYREEE (reference sequence). V lost 4 bases to trimming and J lost 2 bases, with 9 bases between them. The CDR3 length is 13 residues. Written as DNA, the CDR3 is TGTGCCAGCAGCGTCGACAGGAACTATGGCTACACCTTC. Translated, it gives CASSVDRNYGYTF.

The chain combines TRBV5-4 with TRBJ2-2; D is perhaps TRBD2 (5 bases). The CDR3 contains 17 residues. CDR1 is SGHNT, CDR2 YYREEE, per germline (reference sequence). The V and J ends lost 2 bases and 4 bases respectively, with 18 bases between them. This chain's CDR3 is CASSLLKTGRGTGELFF. In DNA form, the CDR3 reads TGTGCCAGCAGCTTATTAAAAACTGGACGGGGCACCGGGGAGCTGTTTTTT.

The chain couples TRBV11-2 to TRBJ2-7, with D unresolved. CDR1 is SGHAT, CDR2 FQNNGV, per germline. The CDR3 consists of 12 residues. Deletions cut 1 base from V and 6 bases from J, with 7 bases between. The DNA of the CDR3 is TGTGCCAGCAGCTTAGGAGGTGTCGAGCAGTACTTC. This encodes CASSLGGVEQYF.

This rearrangement joins TRBV5-1 to TRBJ2-1; D remains ambiguous. The germline CDR1 and CDR2 sequences are SGHRS and YFSETQ. There are 13 residues in the CDR3. Between the trimmed V and J ends, which lost 3 bases and 2 bases, there was a span of 6 bases. CDR3 nucleotide sequence: TGCGCCAGCAGCTCTTCGGCCTACAATGAGCAGTTCTTC. This encodes CASSSSAYNEQFF.

CDR3 region: CASSLEGGFSYEQYF. In DNA form, the CDR3 reads TGCGCCAGCAGCTTGGAGGGAGGGTTTTCCTACGAGCAGTACTTC. V gene TRBV5-1 combines with J gene TRBJ2-7; 7 positions agree with TRBD2. The J segment lost 1 base and the V segment lost 0 bases, leaving 4 bases of the junction unmatched. There are 15 residues in the CDR3. The germline V gene encodes CDR1 SGHRS and CDR2 YFSETQ.

The chain uses TRBV23-1 and TRBJ1-2; the D gene is possibly TRBD1 (5 bases). TRBV23-1 is annotated as an ORF whose role is uncertain. Trimming removed 4 bases at V and 1 base at J, with 16 bases between. The CDR3 has 16 amino acids. The DNA of the CDR3 is TGCGCCAGCAGTCCGCCTCAGGGTCCTCATAACTATGGCTACACCTTC. Protein: CASSPPQGPHNYGYTF.

V usage is TRBV29-1 and J usage is TRBJ2-3; 7 positions match TRBD1. CDR3 length equals 15 residues. Germline V lookup: CDR1 SQVTM, CDR2 ANQGSEA. Trimming at V came to 2 bases and at J to 2 bases, leaving 7 bases not matched to a gene. CDR3 in DNA: TGCAGCGTTGAAAGGGACAGAGACTTCACAGATACGCAGTATTTT. Encoded protein: CSVERDRDFTDTQYF.

The gene calls are TRBV6-6 and TRBJ2-7; 11 nucleotides agree with TRBD2. This CDR3 has 15 residues. The V and J ends lost 6 bases and 1 base, in that order; junction bases with no gene match: 5. Germline V gene data show CDR1 as MNHNY and CDR2 as SVGAGI (reference sequence). CDR3 DNA: TGTGCCAGCAGGGGGACTAGCGGCCAATCCTACGAGCAGTACTTC. Its translation: CASRGTSGQSYEQYF.

This clone was counted once. CDR3 in DNA: TGTGCCAGCAGTGTCATGGACAAGGGAGAAAAACTGTTTTTT. This translates into CASSVMDKGEKLFF. The chain links TRBV6-1 to TRBJ1-4; D is possibly TRBD1 (5 bases). Germline CDR1 reads MNHNS; CDR2 reads SASEGT. The CDR3 is 14 residues long. V was pared by 4 bases and J by 8 bases, with 14 bases between.

The chain has TRBV30 and TRBJ1-2; 7 positions match TRBD1. The length of the CDR3 is 13 residues. The ends lost 0 bases at V and 7 bases at J; junction bases unmatched: 5. Germline V gives CDR1 GTSNPN, CDR2 SVGIG (reference sequence). For the CDR3, the DNA is TGTGCCTGGAGTGTTCAGGGGGTCAGTGGCTACACCTTC. As protein: CAWSVQGVSGYTF.

V is TRBV7-9 and J is TRBJ2-7, with 12 nucleotides matching TRBD1. The CDR3 is 15 residues long. Germline V gene sequence: CDR1 SEHNR, CDR2 FQNEAQ (reference sequence). With 4 bases clipped from V and 9 bases from J, the junction kept 10 bases outside the gene matches. Here the CDR3 reads CASSSRDRGLYGQYF. The CDR3 region has the DNA TGTGCCAGCAGCTCCCGGGACAGGGGGCTCTATGGGCAGTACTTC.

This chain connects TRBV28 to TRBJ2-7; D possibly corresponds to TRBD2 (5 bases). V shed 8 bases and J shed 0 bases, with 14 bases lying between them. Germline V gene lookup returns CDR1 MDHEN and CDR2 SYDVKM. The CDR3 spans 14 residues. CDR3 loop: CASFREGSSYEQYF. DNA for the CDR3: TGTGCCAGCTTTAGAGAAGGGAGCTCCTACGAGCAGTACTTC. Drawing the rest from reference TRBV28 and TRBJ2-7, the complete variable domain is DVKVTQSSRYLVKRTGEKVFLECVQDMDHENMFWYRQDPGLGLRLIYFSYDVKMKEKGDIPEGYSVSREKKERFSLILESASTNQTSMYLCASFREGSSYEQYFGPGTRLTVT.

The chain carries TRBV27 and TRBJ2-5; 15 bases match TRBD2. Losses at the gene ends were 5 bases for V and 5 bases for J; bases not matched to a gene: 18. Germline CDR1 is MNHEY and CDR2 is SMNVEV (reference sequence). This CDR3 contains 20 residues. The CDR3 is CASSLSPPGLAGGGGETQYF. The CDR3 region has the DNA TGTGCCAGCAGTCTAAGCCCCCCAGGACTAGCGGGAGGGGGAGGGGAGACCCAGTACTTC.